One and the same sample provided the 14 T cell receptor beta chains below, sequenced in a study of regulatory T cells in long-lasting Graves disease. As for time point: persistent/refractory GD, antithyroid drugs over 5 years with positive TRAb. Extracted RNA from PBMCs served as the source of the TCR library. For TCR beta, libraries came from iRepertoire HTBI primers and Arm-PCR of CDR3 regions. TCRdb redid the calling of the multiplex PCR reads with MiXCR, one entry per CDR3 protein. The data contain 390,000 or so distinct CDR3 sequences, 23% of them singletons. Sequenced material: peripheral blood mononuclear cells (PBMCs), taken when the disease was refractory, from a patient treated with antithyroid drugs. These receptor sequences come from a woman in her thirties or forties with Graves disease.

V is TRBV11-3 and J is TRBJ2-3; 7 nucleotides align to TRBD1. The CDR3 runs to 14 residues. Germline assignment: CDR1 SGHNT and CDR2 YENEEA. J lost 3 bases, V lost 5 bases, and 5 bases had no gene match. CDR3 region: CASSLTGVTDTQYF. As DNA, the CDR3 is TGTGCCAGCAGCCTAACAGGGGTAACAGATACGCAGTATTTT. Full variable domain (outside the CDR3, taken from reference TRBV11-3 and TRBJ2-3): EAGVVQSPRYKIIEKKQPVAFWCNPISGHNTLYWYLQNLGQGPELLIRYENEEAVDDSQLPKDRFSAERLKGVDSTLKIQPAELGDSAVYLCASSLTGVTDTQYFGPGTRLTVL.

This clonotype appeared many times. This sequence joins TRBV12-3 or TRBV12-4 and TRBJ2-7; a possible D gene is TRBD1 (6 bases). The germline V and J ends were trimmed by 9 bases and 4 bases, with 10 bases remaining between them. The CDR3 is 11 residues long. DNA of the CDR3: TGTGCCAGTACTCAGGGGTACGAGCAGTACTTC. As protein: CASTQGYEQYF.

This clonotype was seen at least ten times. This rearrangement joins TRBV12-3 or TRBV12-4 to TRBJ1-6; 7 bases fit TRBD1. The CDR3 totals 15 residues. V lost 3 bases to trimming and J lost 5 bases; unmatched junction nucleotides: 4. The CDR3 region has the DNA TGTGCCAGCAGTTTGACAGGGAGTAATAATTCACCCCTCCACTTT. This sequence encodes CASSLTGSNNSPLHF.

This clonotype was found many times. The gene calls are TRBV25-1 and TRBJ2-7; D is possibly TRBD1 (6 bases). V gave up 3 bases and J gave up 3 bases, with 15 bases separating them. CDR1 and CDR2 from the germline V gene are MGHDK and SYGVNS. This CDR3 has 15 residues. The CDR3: CASSELDSPFYEQYF. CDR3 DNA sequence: TGTGCCAGCAGTGAGTTGGACAGTCCATTCTACGAGCAGTACTTC.

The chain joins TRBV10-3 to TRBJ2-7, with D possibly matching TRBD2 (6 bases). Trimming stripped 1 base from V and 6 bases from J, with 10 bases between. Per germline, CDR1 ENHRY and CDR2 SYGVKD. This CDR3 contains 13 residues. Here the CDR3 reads CAISEFLASEQYF. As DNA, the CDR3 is TGTGCCATCAGTGAGTTCCTAGCGAGCGAGCAGTACTTC.

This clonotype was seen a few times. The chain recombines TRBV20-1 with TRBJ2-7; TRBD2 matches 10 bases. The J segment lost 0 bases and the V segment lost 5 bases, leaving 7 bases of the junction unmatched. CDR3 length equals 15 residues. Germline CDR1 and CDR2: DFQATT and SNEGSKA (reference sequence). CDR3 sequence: CSAADWTSGSYEQYF. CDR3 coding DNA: TGCAGTGCTGCCGATTGGACTAGCGGCTCCTACGAGCAGTACTTC.

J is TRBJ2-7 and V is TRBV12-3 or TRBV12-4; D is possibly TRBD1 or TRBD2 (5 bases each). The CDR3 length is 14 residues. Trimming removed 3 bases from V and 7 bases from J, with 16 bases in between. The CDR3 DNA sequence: TGTGCCAGCAGTTTGGGGCGGGCCCCACGTGAGCAGTACTTC. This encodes CASSLGRAPREQYF.

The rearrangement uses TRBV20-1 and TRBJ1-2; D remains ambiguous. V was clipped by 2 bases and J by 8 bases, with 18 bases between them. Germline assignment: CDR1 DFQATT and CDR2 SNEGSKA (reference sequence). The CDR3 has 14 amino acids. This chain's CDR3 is CSARSLGESGGYTF. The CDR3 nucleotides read TGCAGTGCTAGATCTCTCGGGGAATCGGGAGGCTACACCTTC.

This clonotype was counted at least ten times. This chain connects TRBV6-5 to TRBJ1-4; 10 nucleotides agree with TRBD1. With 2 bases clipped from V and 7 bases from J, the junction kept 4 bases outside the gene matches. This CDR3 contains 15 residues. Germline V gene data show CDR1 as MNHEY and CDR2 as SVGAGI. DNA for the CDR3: TGTGCCAGCAGTTACGGGGGACAGGGGAGTGAAAAACTGTTTTTT. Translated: CASSYGGQGSEKLFF.

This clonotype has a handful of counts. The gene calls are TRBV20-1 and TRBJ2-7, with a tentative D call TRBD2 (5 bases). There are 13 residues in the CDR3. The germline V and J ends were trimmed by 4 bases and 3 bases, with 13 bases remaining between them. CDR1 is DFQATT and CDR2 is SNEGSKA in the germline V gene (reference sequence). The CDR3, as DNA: TGCAGTGCTATCGGAGTAGGAGGCTACGAGCAGTACTTC. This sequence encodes CSAIGVGGYEQYF.

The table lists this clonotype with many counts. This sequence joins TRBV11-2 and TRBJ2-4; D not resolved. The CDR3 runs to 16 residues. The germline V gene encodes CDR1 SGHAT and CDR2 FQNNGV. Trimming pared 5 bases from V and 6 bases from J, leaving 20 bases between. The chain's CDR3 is CASSTLRGLPGNIQYF. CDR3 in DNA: TGTGCCAGCAGCACCCTTCGTGGGCTGCCGGGAAACATTCAGTACTTC.

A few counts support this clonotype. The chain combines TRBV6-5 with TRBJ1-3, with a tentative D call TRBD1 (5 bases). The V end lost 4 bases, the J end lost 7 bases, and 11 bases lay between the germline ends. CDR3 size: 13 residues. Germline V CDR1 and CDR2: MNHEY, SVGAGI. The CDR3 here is CASSSLGLNTIYF. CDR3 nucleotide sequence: TGTGCCAGCAGTTCCCTGGGACTTAACACCATATATTTT.

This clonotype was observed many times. Here the CDR3 DNA reads TGCAGTGCTACACAACCGGACAGGATGAACACTGAAGCTTTCTTT. It is translated as CSATQPDRMNTEAFF. The chain joins TRBV20-1 to TRBJ1-1; 7 bases agree with TRBD1. The germline V gene has CDR1 DFQATT and CDR2 SNEGSKA (reference sequence). CDR3 length: 15 amino acids. The ends lost 4 bases at V and 0 bases at J; junction bases unmatched: 8.

The CDR3: CASSLATNEKLFF. CDR3 sequence (DNA): TGTGCCAGCAGCCTAGCAACTAATGAAAAACTGTTTTTT. V gene TRBV5-5 combines with J gene TRBJ1-4; D gene ambiguous. The CDR3 length is 13 residues. Trimming pared 4 bases from V and 0 bases from J, leaving 4 bases between. Germline V gives CDR1 SGHKS, CDR2 YYEKEE (reference sequence).